Listed here are 3 T cell receptor beta chains from one sample, sequenced in a study of T cells in women clearing cervical HPV infection. Produced via immunoSEQ multiplex PCR; TCRdb's table is partial and in-frame only. In all, the sample yields more than 25,000 clones. Material for sequencing was blood buffy coat. These receptor sequences come from a woman between 18 and 70 years old with a cervical HPV16 infection that either progressed to CIN3+ or cleared (not recorded which).

With respect to this clone: The read comes to an end 3 residues before the CDR3 does, leaving the germline J gene to fill in the end. The gene calls are TRBV2 and TRBJ1-2; D gene ambiguous. CDR1 is SNHLY and CDR2 is FYNNEI in the germline V gene. The CDR3 runs to 13 residues. The CDR3: CASKVALYNDYTF. The sequenced part of the CDR3 DNA is TGTGCCAGCAAGGTTGCCCTTTACAATGAC.

CDR3 DNA (partial): TGTGCCAGCAGTCCCGACAGACGGACTGAA. This gives the protein CASSPDRRTE. The complete CDR3 sequence is CASSPDRRTEAFF. V usage is TRBV2 and J usage is TRBJ1-1; TRBD1 is a possible D gene (5 bases). The read falls 3 residues short of the CDR3 end, and the missing part is taken from the germline J gene. The CDR3 is made up of 13 amino acids. The germline V gene encodes CDR1 SNHLY and CDR2 FYNNEI. With 5 bases removed from V and 5 bases from J, the gap between germline ends came to 12 bases.

Details on this clone: Coverage ceases 3 residues before the CDR3 finishes, and the germline J gene fills in the end. This chain links TRBV12-3 or TRBV12-4 with TRBJ2-7; 12 bases match TRBD2. Germline trimming cut 5 bases from V and 5 bases from J; bases unmatched to any gene: 4. This CDR3 region has 14 residues. The CDR3 bases that were read are TGTGCCAGCAGTCGGACTAGCGGGAAGGACGAG. It specifies CASSRTSGKDE. The entire CDR3 is CASSRTSGKDEQYF.